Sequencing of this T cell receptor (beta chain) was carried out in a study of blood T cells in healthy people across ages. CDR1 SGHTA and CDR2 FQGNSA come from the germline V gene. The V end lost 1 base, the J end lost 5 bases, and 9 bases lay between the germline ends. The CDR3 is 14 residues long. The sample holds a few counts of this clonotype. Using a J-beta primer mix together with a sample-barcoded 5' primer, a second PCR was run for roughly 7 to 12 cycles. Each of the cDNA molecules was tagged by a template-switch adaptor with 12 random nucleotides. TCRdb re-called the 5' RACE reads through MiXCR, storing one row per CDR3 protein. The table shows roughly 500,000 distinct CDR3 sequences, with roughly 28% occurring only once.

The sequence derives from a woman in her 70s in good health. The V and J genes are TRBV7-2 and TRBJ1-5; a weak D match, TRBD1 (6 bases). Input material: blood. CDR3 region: CTSSLDPGDQPQHF. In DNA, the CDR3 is TGTACCAGCAGCTTAGACCCAGGGGATCAGCCCCAGCATTTT.